This T cell receptor beta chain was retrieved from a study of blood T cell repertoires in COVID-19. On the study more broadly: Samples came from the United States, Italy and Spain, spanning acute and convalescent COVID-19.

This clone was observed once. Original data processing: Cell counts per sample came from amplifying reference gene primers. Assay used: immunoSEQ multiplex PCR; TCRdb lists only in-frame clones, some missing. That table supplies the V and J calls and clone size; D and trimming were determined from the DNA. Of over 250,000 clones in the sample, 83% were seen once. The CDR3 has 15 amino acids. Losses at the gene ends were 4 bases for V and 3 bases for J; bases not matched to a gene: 10. CDR1 is SGHRS and CDR2 is YFSETQ in the germline V gene. The material sequenced was peripheral blood. The rearrangement joins TRBV5-1 to TRBJ2-7, with 7 positions matching TRBD2. This TCR came from a woman aged 50 to 60 who had recovered from COVID-19. The CDR3 sequence is CASSPLGGSNYEQYF. The CDR3 DNA reads as TGCGCCAGCAGCCCTCTGGGCGGGAGTAACTACGAGCAGTACTTC. Together with reference TRBV5-1 and TRBJ2-7, the CDR3 gives the full variable domain: KAGVTQTPRYLIKTRGQQVTLSCSPISGHRSVSWYQQTPGQGLQFLFEYFSETQRNKGNFPGRFSGRQFSNSRSEMNVSTLELGDSALYLCASSPLGGSNYEQYFGPGTRLTVT.